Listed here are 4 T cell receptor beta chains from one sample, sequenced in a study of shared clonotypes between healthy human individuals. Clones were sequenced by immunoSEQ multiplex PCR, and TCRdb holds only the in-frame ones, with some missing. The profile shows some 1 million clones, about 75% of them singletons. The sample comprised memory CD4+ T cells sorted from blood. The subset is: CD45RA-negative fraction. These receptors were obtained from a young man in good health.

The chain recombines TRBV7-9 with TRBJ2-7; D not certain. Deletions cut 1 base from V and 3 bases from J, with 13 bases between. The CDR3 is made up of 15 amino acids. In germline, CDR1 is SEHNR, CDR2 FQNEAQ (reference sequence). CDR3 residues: CASSLEPGGSYEQYF. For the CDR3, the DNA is TGTGCCAGCAGCTTAGAACCGGGTGGAAGCTACGAGCAGTACTTC.

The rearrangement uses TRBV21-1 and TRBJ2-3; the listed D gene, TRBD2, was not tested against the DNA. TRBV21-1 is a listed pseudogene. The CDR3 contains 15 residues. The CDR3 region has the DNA TGTGCCAGCAGCACAAGACTAGCGGTTAGAGATACGCAGTATTTT. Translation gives CASSTRLAVRDTQYF.

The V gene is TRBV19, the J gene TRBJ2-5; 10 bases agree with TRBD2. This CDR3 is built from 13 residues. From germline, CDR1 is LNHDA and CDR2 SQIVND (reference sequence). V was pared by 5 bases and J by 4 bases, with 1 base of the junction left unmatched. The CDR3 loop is CASSSSGRETQYF. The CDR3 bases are TGTGCCAGTAGTTCTAGCGGGAGAGAGACCCAGTACTTC. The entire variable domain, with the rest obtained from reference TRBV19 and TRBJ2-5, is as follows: DGGITQSPKYLFRKEGQNVTLSCEQNLNHDAMYWYRQDPGQGLRLIYYSQIVNDFQKGDIAEGYSVSREKKESFPLTVTSAQKNPTAFYLCASSSSGRETQYFGPGTRLLVL.

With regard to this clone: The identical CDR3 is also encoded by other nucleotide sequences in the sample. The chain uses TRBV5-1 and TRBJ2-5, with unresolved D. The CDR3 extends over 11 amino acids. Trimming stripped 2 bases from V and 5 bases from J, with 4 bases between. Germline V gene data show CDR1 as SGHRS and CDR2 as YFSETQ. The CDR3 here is CASSFLETQYF. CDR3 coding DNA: TGCGCCAGCAGCTTCTTGGAGACCCAGTACTTC.